Reported below is one T cell receptor (beta chain). Vbeta (60) and Jbeta (13) primers were used in the PCR. The protocol was immunoSEQ multiplex PCR, while the TCRdb copy is restricted to in-frame clones and leaves out a portion. The sample holds about 160,000 clones, about four fifths seen once. The source of the sample is a study of cytomegalovirus exposure and HLA in healthy donors. CDR3 length equals 13 residues. Germline CDR1 is SGDLS and CDR2 is YYNGEE. V dropped 3 bases and J dropped 2 bases, with 9 bases sitting between them. This chain connects TRBV9 to TRBJ2-7; perhaps TRBD1 as D (6 bases). Input material: PBMCs. The source is a woman aged 45-60 years in good health and CMV-seropositive. The CDR3 coding sequence is TGTGCCAGCAGCGCCGGGACAACCTACGAGCAGTACTTC. Translation gives CASSAGTTYEQYF.